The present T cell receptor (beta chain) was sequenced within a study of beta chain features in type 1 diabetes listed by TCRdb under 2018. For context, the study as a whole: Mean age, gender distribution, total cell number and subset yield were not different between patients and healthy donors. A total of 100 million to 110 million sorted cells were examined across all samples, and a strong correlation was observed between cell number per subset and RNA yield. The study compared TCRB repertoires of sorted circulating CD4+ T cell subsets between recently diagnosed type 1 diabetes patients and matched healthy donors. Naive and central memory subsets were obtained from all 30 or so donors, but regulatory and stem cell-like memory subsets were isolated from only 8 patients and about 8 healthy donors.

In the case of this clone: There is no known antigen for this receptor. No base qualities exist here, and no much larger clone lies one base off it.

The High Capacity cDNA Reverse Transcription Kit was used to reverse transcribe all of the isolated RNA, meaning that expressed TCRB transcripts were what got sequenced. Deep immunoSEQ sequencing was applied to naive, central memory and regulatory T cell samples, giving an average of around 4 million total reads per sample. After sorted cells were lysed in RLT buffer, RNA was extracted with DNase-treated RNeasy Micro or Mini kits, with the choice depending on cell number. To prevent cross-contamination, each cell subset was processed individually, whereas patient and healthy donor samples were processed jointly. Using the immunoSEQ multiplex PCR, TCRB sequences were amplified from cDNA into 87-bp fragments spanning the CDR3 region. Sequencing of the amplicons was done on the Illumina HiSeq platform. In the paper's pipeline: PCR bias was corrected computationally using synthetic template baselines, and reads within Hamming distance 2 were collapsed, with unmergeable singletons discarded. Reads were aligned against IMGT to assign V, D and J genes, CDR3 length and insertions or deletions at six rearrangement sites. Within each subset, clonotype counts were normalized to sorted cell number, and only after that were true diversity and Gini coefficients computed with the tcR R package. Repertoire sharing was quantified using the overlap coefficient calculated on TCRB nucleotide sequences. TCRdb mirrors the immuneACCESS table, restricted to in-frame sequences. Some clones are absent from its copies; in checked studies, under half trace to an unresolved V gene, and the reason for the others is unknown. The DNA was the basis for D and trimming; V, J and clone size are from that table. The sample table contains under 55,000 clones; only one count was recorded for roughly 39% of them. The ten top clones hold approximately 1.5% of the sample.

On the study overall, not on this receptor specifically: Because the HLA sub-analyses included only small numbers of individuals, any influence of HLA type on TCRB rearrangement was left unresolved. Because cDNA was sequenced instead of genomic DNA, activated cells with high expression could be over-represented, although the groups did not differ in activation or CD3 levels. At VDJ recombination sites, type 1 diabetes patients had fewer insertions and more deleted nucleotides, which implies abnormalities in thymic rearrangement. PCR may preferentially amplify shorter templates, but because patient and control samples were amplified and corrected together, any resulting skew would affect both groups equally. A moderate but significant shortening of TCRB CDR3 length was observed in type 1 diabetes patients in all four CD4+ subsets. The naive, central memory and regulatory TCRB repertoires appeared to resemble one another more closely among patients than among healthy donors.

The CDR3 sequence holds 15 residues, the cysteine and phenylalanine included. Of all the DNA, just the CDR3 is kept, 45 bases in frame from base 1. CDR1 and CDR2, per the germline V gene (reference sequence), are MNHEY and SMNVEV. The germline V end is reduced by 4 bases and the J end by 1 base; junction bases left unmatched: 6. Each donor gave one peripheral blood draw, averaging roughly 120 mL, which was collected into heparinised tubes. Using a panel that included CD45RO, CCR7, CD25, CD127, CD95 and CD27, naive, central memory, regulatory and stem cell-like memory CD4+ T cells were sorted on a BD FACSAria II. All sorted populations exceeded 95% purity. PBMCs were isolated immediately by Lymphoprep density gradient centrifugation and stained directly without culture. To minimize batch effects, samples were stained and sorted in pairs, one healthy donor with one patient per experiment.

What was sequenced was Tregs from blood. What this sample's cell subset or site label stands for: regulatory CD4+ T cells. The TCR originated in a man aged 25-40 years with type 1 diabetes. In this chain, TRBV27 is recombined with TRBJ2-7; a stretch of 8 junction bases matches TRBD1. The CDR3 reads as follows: CASSSGTGGSYEQYF. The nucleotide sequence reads TGTGCCAGCAGTTCCGGGACAGGAGGATCCTACGAGCAGTACTTC.